Below, 12 T cell receptor beta chains from the same sample are listed, as sequenced in a study of human T cells and chemical hapten exposure. TCRdb itself ran the RACE reads through MiXCR, one entry per CDR3 protein. The sample includes more than 250,000 distinct CDR3 sequences, roughly 7.4% seen only once; the top ten take about 1.1%. The time point: pre-sensitization, week 0. This sample's treatment: therapeutic diphenylcyclopropenone sensitization with weekly scalp DPC. Sequences were derived from whole blood, sampled in connection with sensitization to the hapten diphenylcyclopropenone (DPC). These receptors came from a young man with alopecia areata. Some clones in this sample may be carry-over from other donors' samples.

This chain uses TRBV12-3 or TRBV12-4 with TRBJ1-5; 7 bases line up with TRBD1. The CDR3 spans 13 residues. V trimming: 8 bases; J trimming: 5 bases; junction bases outside the gene matches: 6. CDR3 loop: CASRGTGDQPQHF. The CDR3 DNA is TGTGCCAGCCGTGGCACAGGGGATCAGCCCCAGCATTTT.

The J gene is TRBJ1-3, the V gene TRBV4-3, with TRBD1 matching over 7 bases. The junction had 15 bases not matched to a gene; V was cut back by 0 bases and J by 4 bases. CDR3 size: 19 residues. CDR1 and CDR2 (germline): LGHNA, YSLEER. As DNA, the CDR3 is TGCGCCAGCAGCCAAGAGGTCCTGCCGATGGGACAGCGAGGAAACACCATATATTTT. Residues: CASSQEVLPMGQRGNTIYF.

This chain connects TRBV12-3 or TRBV12-4 to TRBJ2-7, with 9 bases aligning to TRBD2. This CDR3 is 14 amino acids long. V gave up 3 bases and J gave up 3 bases; unmatched junction bases: 3. The CDR3 region has the DNA TGTGCCAGCAGTTTTTGGCGGGGGGGCTACGAGCAGTACTTC. Translating it yields CASSFWRGGYEQYF.

This clonotype has just a few counts. The CDR3 region has the DNA TGTGCCAGCAGCCCCCCAGGGAGGGGAAATGGCGAGCAGTACTTC. It yields the protein CASSPPGRGNGEQYF. The chain recombines TRBV7-2 with TRBJ2-7; 7 bases match TRBD2. The germline CDR1 and CDR2 sequences are SGHTA and FQGNSA. The CDR3 is 15 residues long. The V gene end was trimmed by 5 bases and the J gene end by 6 bases; junction bases not matched to a gene: 13.

The rearrangement uses TRBV28 and TRBJ2-3, with D unresolved. CDR1 is MDHEN, CDR2 SYDVKM, per germline. The germline V and J ends were trimmed by 6 bases and 8 bases, with 12 bases remaining between them. CDR3 length: 12 amino acids. CDR3 coding DNA: TGTGCCAGCAGGACCCACGGGCTTACGCAGTATTTT. Protein product: CASRTHGLTQYF.

The chain employs TRBV3-1 and TRBJ1-4; TRBD1 matches at 7 bases. The CDR3 spans 15 residues. Germline-derived CDR1 and CDR2 are LGHDT and YNNKEL (reference sequence). V was clipped by 4 bases and J by 5 bases; unmatched bases: 7. Here the CDR3 reads CASSRREQGNEKLFF. As DNA, the CDR3 is TGTGCCAGCAGCCGCCGCGAACAGGGGAATGAAAAACTGTTTTTT.

For this clonotype: An end of the junction does not agree with germline; a read error may underlie this. The chain uses TRBV29-1 and TRBJ2-1, with D possibly TRBD1 on 5 matching bases. Germline V CDR1 and CDR2: SQVTM, ANQGSEA. The CDR3 loop spans 13 amino acids. CDR3 sequence reads: CSLERTGYNEQFF. The CDR3 DNA reads TGCAGCCTTGAAAGAACAGGCTACAATGAGCAGTTCTTC.

This clonotype has a handful of counts. V and J are TRBV6-5 and TRBJ2-7; D unresolved. The germline V gene has CDR1 MNHEY and CDR2 SVGAGI. This CDR3 comprises 14 residues. The V end lost 6 bases, the J end lost 0 bases, and 12 bases lay between the germline ends. The CDR3 DNA sequence: TGTGCCAGCAGCCTAAGCAGGAACTCCTACGAGCAGTACTTC. Translation: CASSLSRNSYEQYF.

There are a few counts of this clonotype. The rearrangement uses TRBV28 and TRBJ2-1; D might be TRBD1 (5 bases). V gave up 2 bases and J gave up 0 bases, with 11 bases separating them. Germline V CDR1 and CDR2: MDHEN, SYDVKM. The CDR3 has 16 residues. The CDR3 sequence is CASSLGSQGSYNEQFF. CDR3 coding DNA: TGTGCCAGCAGTTTAGGGTCGCAGGGCTCCTACAATGAGCAGTTCTTC.

This clonotype was counted only a few times. The CDR3 region has the DNA TGTGCCAGCAGTAGAGCAGGCCCAGATACGCAGTATTTT. Translated: CASSRAGPDTQYF. J is TRBJ2-3 and V is TRBV6-5; D unclear. The CDR3 has 13 amino acids. Germline V gives CDR1 MNHEY, CDR2 SVGAGI. The ends were cut back, 5 bases at V and 4 bases at J, with 10 bases in the middle.

The sample holds many counts of this clonotype. V usage is TRBV10-3 and J usage is TRBJ1-2; no firm D call. CDR1 and CDR2 (germline): ENHRY, SYGVKD. The V and J ends lost 0 bases and 10 bases respectively, with 9 bases between them. The CDR3 loop spans 12 amino acids. The CDR3 sequence: CAISESKRLYTF. Written as DNA, the CDR3 is TGTGCCATCAGTGAGTCCAAGCGGCTCTACACCTTC.

This clonotype was found a few times. This chain uses TRBV19 with TRBJ1-4; 9 bases align to TRBD1. Germline V CDR1 and CDR2: LNHDA, SQIVND (reference sequence). The CDR3 is 14 residues long. V trimming: 6 bases; J trimming: 8 bases; junction bases outside the gene matches: 7. In DNA form, the CDR3 reads TGTGCCAGTAGCGGACAGGGGTTCGGAGAAAAACTGTTTTTT. It translates to CASSGQGFGEKLFF.